Listed below are T cell receptor beta chains from one sample, sequenced in a study of shared clonotypes between healthy human individuals. Here immunoSEQ multiplex PCR was the method, and the copy in TCRdb shows in-frame clones only, minus some. The repertoire holds over a million clones, with approximately 97% as singletons. The material sequenced was naive CD4+ T cells sorted from blood. The receptors derive from a man aged 25-45 years in good health. The CDR3 runs from the conserved cysteine through the conserved F or W. A D gene is named only where the DNA matches it firmly. Clone size is shown for a subset of rows, as once, few, many or a class of expanded clone.

v_call	j_call	d_call	clone_size	cdr3_aa	cdr3_nt
TRBV6-5	TRBJ2-7	.	.	CASGTRGSYEQYF	TGTGCCAGCGGAACTAGAGGGTCCTACGAGCAGTACTTC
TRBV18	TRBJ2-7	TRBD1	.	CASSPPRGQGGNEQYF	TGTGCCAGCTCACCACCCCGGGGACAGGGGGGAAACGAGCAGTACTTC
TRBV15	TRBJ2-5	TRBD1	once	CATSRDGNRGQETQYF	TGTGCCACCAGCAGAGACGGAAACAGGGGGCAAGAGACCCAGTACTTC
TRBV10-1	TRBJ2-2	.	few	CASRDGNTGELFF	TGCGCCAGCAGGGACGGGAACACCGGGGAGCTGTTTTTT
TRBV6-5	TRBJ2-7	.	.	CASSSHPGHTYEQYF	TGTGCCAGCAGTTCACATCCGGGACATACCTACGAGCAGTACTTC
TRBV10-3	TRBJ2-1	TRBD2	.	CAIRHLAGSGNEQFF	TGTGCCATCAGACACTTAGCGGGGTCGGGGAATGAGCAGTTCTTC
TRBV7-2	TRBJ2-7	.	.	CASSLTLTYEQYF	TGTGCCAGCAGCCTGACACTTACCTACGAGCAGTACTTC
TRBV11-3	TRBJ2-3	.	.	CASSLLTGSRTDTQYF	TGTGCCAGCAGCTTACTTACCGGGTCTCGCACAGATACGCAGTATTTT
TRBV6-6	TRBJ2-7	.	.	CASSYDVRSSYEQYF	TGTGCCAGCAGTTATGACGTCAGGAGCTCCTACGAGCAGTACTTC
TRBV6-5	TRBJ1-2	.	.	CASSFTDANYGYTF	TGTGCCAGCAGTTTTACCGATGCTAACTATGGCTACACCTTC
TRBV5-5	TRBJ1-4	.	.	CASSPGPGQYEKLFF	TGTGCCAGCAGCCCAGGGCCTGGGCAGTATGAAAAACTGTTTTTT
TRBV6-5	TRBJ2-2	.	.	CASRGGQADTGELFF	TGTGCCAGCAGGGGAGGACAGGCTGACACCGGGGAGCTGTTTTTT
TRBV6-6	TRBJ1-4	.	.	CASSSAGQANEKLFF	TGTGCCAGCAGTAGCGCCGGGCAGGCTAATGAAAAACTGTTTTTT
TRBV18	TRBJ2-7	.	.	CASSPLLRGGYEQYF	TGTGCCAGCTCACCATTGTTAAGGGGGGGCTACGAGCAGTACTTC
TRBV7-2	TRBJ1-1	.	.	CASSLKAGGNTEAFF	TGTGCCAGCAGCTTAAAGGCTGGGGGGAACACTGAAGCTTTCTTT
TRBV6-5	TRBJ2-3	.	.	CASSYEPQRFKDTQYF	TGTGCCAGCAGTTATGAGCCCCAGAGGTTTAAAGATACGCAGTATTTT
TRBV5-6	TRBJ2-7	.	.	CASSLDRAYEQYF	TGTGCCAGCAGCTTGGATAGGGCCTACGAGCAGTACTTC
TRBV28	TRBJ2-5	.	.	CASSLRPGLGQYF	TGTGCCAGCAGTTTAAGGCCTGGGCTAGGCCAGTACTTC
TRBV10-2	TRBJ2-7	TRBD2	.	CASSPLAGVTEQYF	TGCGCCAGCAGTCCACTAGCGGGAGTTACTGAGCAGTACTTC
TRBV5-6	TRBJ1-1	.	.	CASSSDREAFF	TGTGCCAGCAGTTCCGACAGGGAAGCTTTCTTT
TRBV19	TRBJ2-3	TRBD1	.	CASSPGQDSTDTQYF	TGTGCCAGTAGTCCAGGACAGGATAGCACAGATACGCAGTATTTT
TRBV7-7	TRBJ2-1	TRBD2	once	CASSEGLAGVYNEQFF	TGTGCTAGCAGCGAAGGGCTAGCGGGAGTTTATAATGAGCAGTTCTTC
TRBV2	TRBJ1-1	TRBD1	.	CARRTQGSGTEAFF	TGTGCCAGAAGAACACAGGGGAGTGGCACTGAAGCTTTCTTT
TRBV4-1	TRBJ1-4	.	.	CASSHKERGVNEKLFF	TGCGCCAGCAGTCACAAAGAAAGGGGGGTTAATGAAAAACTGTTTTTT
TRBV29-1	TRBJ2-5	.	.	CSVAQLMGETQYF	TGCAGCGTTGCCCAATTAATGGGGGAGACCCAGTACTTC
TRBV4-1	TRBJ2-1	.	.	CASSQMGPDEQFF	TGCGCCAGCAGCCAAATGGGGCCCGATGAGCAGTTCTTC